A selection of T cell receptor beta chains follows, all from one sample in a study of spatial heterogeneity in lung cancer. TCRdb re-called the 5' RACE reads with MiXCR, one entry per CDR3 protein. Altogether about 56,000 distinct CDR3 sequences are present, around 8.4% being singletons, with the ten largest covering less than 15%. The specimen comprised PBMCs, sampled at surgery. Every receptor here comes from a female donor with early-stage non-small cell lung cancer. Each CDR3 is given with its conserved first and last residue. The D gene is left open where the match is weak. Clone size is not always given. Where it is, it says once, few, many or a class for expanded clones.

CDR3: CASRSLRSSGNTIYF; DNA: TGTGCCAGCAGAAGTTTACGGAGCTCTGGAAACACCATATATTTT; size: few; D: -; V: TRBV2; length: 15; J: TRBJ1-3
CDR3: CASSLGGAYGYTF; DNA: TGTGCCAGCAGCTTAGGGGGAGCCTATGGCTACACCTTC; size: few; D: -; V: TRBV7-9; length: 13; J: TRBJ1-2
CDR3: CAISESAGSKPQHF; DNA: TGTGCCATCAGTGAGTCGGCAGGGAGTAAGCCCCAGCATTTT; size: many; D: -; V: TRBV10-3; length: 14; J: TRBJ1-5
CDR3: CASSDPGDRVKADTQYF; DNA: TGTGCCAGCAGTGACCCTGGGGACAGGGTGAAGGCGGATACGCAGTATTTT; size: many; D: TRBD1; V: TRBV2; length: 17; J: TRBJ2-3
CDR3: CASSLDGNSNQPQHF; DNA: TGTGCCAGCAGTTTGGATGGCAATAGCAATCAGCCCCAGCATTTT; size: few; D: -; V: TRBV12-3/TRBV12-4; length: 15; J: TRBJ1-5
CDR3: CASSSDRGDSPLHF; DNA: TGTGCCAGCAGCAGCGACAGGGGTGATTCACCCCTCCACTTT; size: -; D: TRBD1; V: TRBV3-1; length: 14; J: TRBJ1-6
CDR3: CASSSGDDNQPQHF; DNA: TGTGCCAGCAGTTCAGGAGACGACAATCAGCCCCAGCATTTT; size: many; D: -; V: TRBV28; length: 14; J: TRBJ1-5
CDR3: CASSLLRALSGNTIYF; DNA: TGTGCCAGCAGTTTATTGCGGGCTCTATCTGGAAACACCATATATTTT; size: -; D: -; V: TRBV12-3/TRBV12-4; length: 16; J: TRBJ1-3
CDR3: CSARDLPSGGITQYF; DNA: TGCAGTGCTAGAGATTTGCCTAGCGGGGGAATAACGCAGTATTTT; size: few; D: TRBD2; V: TRBV20-1; length: 15; J: TRBJ2-3
CDR3: CASTSRPMSSGANVLTF; DNA: TGTGCCAGCACCTCCAGACCGATGAGCTCTGGGGCCAACGTCCTGACTTTC; size: -; D: -; V: TRBV6-5; length: 17; J: TRBJ2-6
CDR3: CSAGQGANTGELFF; DNA: TGCAGTGCCGGGCAGGGGGCAAACACCGGGGAGCTGTTTTTT; size: few; D: TRBD1; V: TRBV20-1; length: 14; J: TRBJ2-2
CDR3: CSASRVGTDTQYF; DNA: TGCAGTGCTAGTAGGGTGGGCACAGATACGCAGTATTTT; size: -; D: -; V: TRBV20-1; length: 13; J: TRBJ2-3
CDR3: CASTTSGGVEWEQYF; DNA: TGTGCCAGCACCACCTCTGGGGGAGTTGAGTGGGAGCAGTACTTC; size: -; D: -; V: TRBV6-7; length: 15; J: TRBJ2-7
CDR3: CSVSLGRDTEAFF; DNA: TGCAGCGTTTCCCTGGGTCGAGACACTGAAGCTTTCTTT; size: -; D: -; V: TRBV29-1; length: 13; J: TRBJ1-1
CDR3: CASSPRGAFYNSPLHF; DNA: TGTGCCAGCAGCCCAAGAGGGGCCTTCTATAATTCACCCCTCCACTTT; size: many; D: -; V: TRBV6-5; length: 16; J: TRBJ1-6
CDR3: CASSPGQAPDTQYF; DNA: TGTGCCAGCAGCCCAGGACAGGCCCCGGATACGCAGTATTTT; size: many; D: TRBD1; V: TRBV3-1; length: 14; J: TRBJ2-3
CDR3: CASSLAATYEQYF; DNA: TGTGCCAGCAGCTTAGCGGCAACCTACGAGCAGTACTTC; size: -; D: -; V: TRBV7-6; length: 13; J: TRBJ2-7
CDR3: CAGGQGGTDTQYF; DNA: TGTGCCGGCGGACAGGGTGGCACAGATACGCAGTATTTT; size: few; D: TRBD1; V: TRBV19; length: 13; J: TRBJ2-3
CDR3: CASSPVGPNTGELFF; DNA: TGTGCCAGCAGCCCCGTGGGGCCGAACACCGGGGAGCTGTTTTTT; size: few; D: -; V: TRBV11-1; length: 15; J: TRBJ2-2
CDR3: CASSPHSGGGIYNEQFF; DNA: TGTGCCAGCAGTCCCCATAGCGGGGGAGGGATTTACAATGAGCAGTTCTTC; size: few; D: TRBD2; V: TRBV12-3/TRBV12-4; length: 17; J: TRBJ2-1
CDR3: CAIKPHSGQGTEETQYF; DNA: TGTGCCATCAAGCCCCACTCAGGGCAGGGAACAGAAGAGACCCAGTACTTC; size: many; D: -; V: TRBV10-3; length: 17; J: TRBJ2-5
CDR3: CASSLRTGVNQPQHF; DNA: TGTGCCAGCAGCTTACGGACAGGGGTTAATCAGCCCCAGCATTTT; size: -; D: TRBD1; V: TRBV7-8; length: 15; J: TRBJ1-5
CDR3: CSVENPGELFF; DNA: TGCAGCGTTGAAAACCCCGGGGAGCTGTTTTTT; size: many; D: -; V: TRBV29-1; length: 11; J: TRBJ2-2
CDR3: CASRAAGGPWEQYF; DNA: TGTGCCAGCAGAGCAGCGGGAGGGCCCTGGGAGCAGTACTTC; size: many; D: TRBD2; V: TRBV28; length: 14; J: TRBJ2-7
CDR3: CASSLGNMNTEAFF; DNA: TGTGCCAGCAGCCTGGGGAATATGAACACTGAAGCTTTCTTT; size: -; D: -; V: TRBV7-2; length: 14; J: TRBJ1-1
CDR3: CASSETGQGNSPLHF; DNA: TGTGCCAGCAGCGAAACCGGACAGGGTAATTCACCCCTCCACTTT; size: many; D: TRBD1; V: TRBV11-2; length: 15; J: TRBJ1-6
CDR3: CASSGSASSGGELFF; DNA: TGTGCCAGCAGTGGAAGTGCCTCCAGCGGCGGGGAGCTGTTTTTT; size: -; D: -; V: TRBV7-3; length: 15; J: TRBJ2-2
CDR3: CASTLQGLAGETQYF; DNA: TGTGCCAGCACCTTACAGGGGTTGGCTGGGGAGACCCAGTACTTC; size: few; D: TRBD1; V: TRBV9; length: 15; J: TRBJ2-5
CDR3: CASSLGGSSGGSETQYF; DNA: TGCGCCAGCAGCTTGGGTGGTTCTAGCGGGGGCAGTGAGACCCAGTACTTC; size: many; D: TRBD2; V: TRBV5-1; length: 17; J: TRBJ2-5
CDR3: CASSLATDEKLFF; DNA: TGCGCCAGCAGCTTGGCGACTGATGAAAAACTGTTTTTT; size: -; D: -; V: TRBV5-1; length: 13; J: TRBJ1-4
CDR3: CASSFTCGANVLTF; DNA: TGTGCCAGCAGTTTCACCTGTGGGGCCAACGTCCTGACTTTC; size: -; D: -; V: TRBV28; length: 14; J: TRBJ2-6
CDR3: CSVGSAPTIDEQFF; DNA: TGCAGCGTTGGATCTGCCCCTACAATAGATGAGCAGTTCTTC; size: many; D: -; V: TRBV29-1; length: 14; J: TRBJ2-1
CDR3: CASSPGLAGGGYNEQFF; DNA: TGTGCCAGCAGCCCCGGACTAGCGGGAGGTGGCTACAATGAGCAGTTCTTC; size: few; D: TRBD2; V: TRBV11-2; length: 17; J: TRBJ2-1
CDR3: CASSLTSGRGTDTQYF; DNA: TGTGCCAGCAGCTTAACTAGCGGGAGGGGCACAGATACGCAGTATTTT; size: few; D: TRBD2; V: TRBV7-3; length: 16; J: TRBJ2-3
CDR3: CASSQPAPGWHGYTF; DNA: TGCGCCAGCAGCCAACCTGCGCCAGGTTGGCATGGCTACACCTTC; size: few; D: -; V: TRBV4-1; length: 15; J: TRBJ1-2